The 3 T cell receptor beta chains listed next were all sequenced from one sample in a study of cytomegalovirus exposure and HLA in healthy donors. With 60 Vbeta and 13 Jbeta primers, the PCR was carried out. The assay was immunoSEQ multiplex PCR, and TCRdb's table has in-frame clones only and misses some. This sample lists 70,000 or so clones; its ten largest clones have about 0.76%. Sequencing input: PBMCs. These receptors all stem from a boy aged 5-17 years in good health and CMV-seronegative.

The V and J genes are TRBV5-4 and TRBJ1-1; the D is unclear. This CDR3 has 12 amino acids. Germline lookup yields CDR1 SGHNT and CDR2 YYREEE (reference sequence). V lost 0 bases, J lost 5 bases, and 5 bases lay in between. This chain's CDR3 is CASSLGQTEAFF. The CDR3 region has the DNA TGTGCCAGCAGCTTGGGACAAACTGAAGCTTTCTTT.

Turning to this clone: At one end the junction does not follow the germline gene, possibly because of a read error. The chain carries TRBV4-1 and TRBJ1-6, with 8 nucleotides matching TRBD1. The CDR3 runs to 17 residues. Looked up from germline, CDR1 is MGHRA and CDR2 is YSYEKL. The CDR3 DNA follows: TGCGCCAGCAGCCGAGACGACAGGGGTGGCATACGGTCACACCTCCACTTT. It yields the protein CASSRDDRGGIRSHLHF.

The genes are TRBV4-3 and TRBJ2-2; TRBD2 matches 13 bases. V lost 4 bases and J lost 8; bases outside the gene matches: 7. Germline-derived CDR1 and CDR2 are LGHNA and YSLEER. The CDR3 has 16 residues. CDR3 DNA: TGCGCCAGCAGCCCCGGGACTAGCGGGATGATGGGGGAGCTGTTTTTT. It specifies CASSPGTSGMMGELFF.